The sequence of this T cell receptor (beta chain) was determined in a study of blood T cell repertoires in COVID-19. For the study at large: Sources were T cells, B-cell-depleted T cells, or PBMCs; the material itself was cDNA or gDNA.

The CDR3 contains 13 residues. Germline assignment: CDR1 SGHRS and CDR2 YFSETQ. The germline V and J ends were trimmed by 0 bases and 9 bases, with 12 bases remaining between them. The study drew participants aged about 18 to 89 years from 20 to 30 US areas. Cohorts were assigned according to the clinical history that participants reported. A PCR-confirmed or clinician-diagnosed COVID-19 case had contacted exposed participants within 2 weeks of entry. The assay was immunoSEQ multiplex PCR, and TCRdb's table has in-frame clones only and misses some. Of 350,000 or so clones listed, 88% are singletons. The genes are TRBV5-1 and TRBJ2-5; tentative D call: TRBD2 (6 bases). The clonotype originates from a woman in her 30s who had been exposed to COVID-19. Sequencing was performed on PBMCs or T cells enriched from blood (not recorded which). In DNA, the CDR3 is TGCGCCAGCAGCTTGGGACGGACGGGGGCCCAGTACTTC. Its translation is CASSLGRTGAQYF.